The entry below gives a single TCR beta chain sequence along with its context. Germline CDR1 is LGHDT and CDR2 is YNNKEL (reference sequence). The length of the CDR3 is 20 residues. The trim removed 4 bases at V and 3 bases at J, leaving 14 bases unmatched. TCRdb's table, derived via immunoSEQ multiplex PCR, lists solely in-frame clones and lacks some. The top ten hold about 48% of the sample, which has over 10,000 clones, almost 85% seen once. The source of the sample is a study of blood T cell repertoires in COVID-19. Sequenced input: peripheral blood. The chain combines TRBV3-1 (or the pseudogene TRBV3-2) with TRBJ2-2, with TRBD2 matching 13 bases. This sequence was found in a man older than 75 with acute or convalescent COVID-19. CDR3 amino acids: CASSLYQTSGGAVYTGELFF. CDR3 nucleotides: TGTGCCAGCAGCCTCTATCAAACTAGCGGGGGGGCCGTGTACACCGGGGAGCTGTTTTTT.